Described below is a single T cell receptor beta chain sequence and its context. The sample originates from a study of shared clonotypes between healthy human individuals. Original processing methods: In the immunoSEQ data, sequences were junction-only and lacked quality scores, so filtering differed. Sequencing was performed with immunoSEQ multiplex PCR; in TCRdb, only in-frame clones are kept and a portion is missing. The V and J calls and clone size come from that table; D and trimming were worked out from the DNA. This table holds approximately 2.4 million clones, about 94% found once. The CDR3 sequence is 16 residues long. V shed 1 base and J 0 bases; nucleotides not matched to a gene: 6. Per the germline V gene, CDR1 is SGHDT and CDR2 is YYEEEE. The investigators split CD4+ cells into a CD45RA+ naive subset and a CD45RA-negative memory subset.

The rearrangement joins TRBV5-6 to TRBJ1-1; 7 nucleotides match TRBD1. Material for sequencing was naive CD4+ T cells sorted from blood. Sample subset: CD45RA+ positively selected. The TCR originated in a man aged 18 to 29 in good health. CDR3 nucleotide sequence: TGTGCCAGCAGCTTGCGGACGGGACAGTTGAACACTGAAGCTTTCTTT. The encoded protein is CASSLRTGQLNTEAFF.